Presented here are 7 T cell receptor beta chains from one specimen sequenced in a study of STAT5B mutations in CD4+ large granular lymphocyte leukemia. The assay was immunoSEQ multiplex PCR, and TCRdb's table has in-frame clones only and misses some. Among some 45,000 clones listed, roughly 85% were seen once. Sequenced sample: CD4+ T cells from blood buffy coats. The receptor set was obtained from a human donor in good health.

The gene calls are TRBV14 and TRBJ2-5; possibly TRBD1 for D (5 bases). CDR1 and CDR2 from the germline V gene are SGHDN and FVKESK. V lost 0 bases and J lost 5, with 10 bases in between. CDR3 size: 14 residues. The CDR3 is CASSQETVGETQYF. The CDR3 DNA sequence: TGTGCCAGCAGCCAAGAGACAGTCGGTGAGACCCAGTACTTC. Variable domain in full (rest from reference TRBV14 and TRBJ2-5): EAGVTQFPSHSVIEKGQTVTLRCDPISGHDNLYWYRRVMGKEIKFLLHFVKESKQDESGMPNNRFLAERTGGTYSTLKVQPAELEDSGVYFCASSQETVGETQYFGPGTRLLVL.

The chain recombines TRBV4-1 with TRBJ2-5; D is ambiguous. The V end lost 1 base, the J end lost 5 bases, and 17 bases lay between the germline ends. This CDR3 has 16 residues. Germline V gives CDR1 MGHRA, CDR2 YSYEKL. CDR3 sequence: CASSQGSAVKVETQYF. The CDR3 DNA reads as TGCGCCAGCAGCCAAGGGTCGGCGGTGAAGGTGGAGACCCAGTACTTC.

The V and J genes are TRBV6-5 and TRBJ2-1; no definite D call. V was cut by 0 bases and J by 5 bases, with 8 bases left in between. There are 14 residues in the CDR3. Germline CDR1 is MNHEY and CDR2 is SVGAGI. The CDR3 DNA reads as TGTGCCAGCAGTTACTCCTACGGAAACAATGAGCAGTTCTTC. Translation gives CASSYSYGNNEQFF.

The chain has TRBV10-3 and TRBJ1-4; a weak D match, TRBD1 (5 bases). This CDR3 has 14 amino acids. V was pared by 0 bases and J by 8 bases, with 10 bases between. The germline V gene has CDR1 ENHRY and CDR2 SYGVKD. CDR3: CAISESGHSEKLFF. CDR3 coding DNA: TGTGCCATCAGTGAGTCCGGACACTCAGAAAAACTGTTTTTT.

The rearrangement uses TRBV10-3 and TRBJ1-4; D unclear. This CDR3 is 15 amino acids long. V was shortened by 3 bases and J by 8 bases, with 16 bases between the two germline ends. The germline CDR1 and CDR2 sequences are ENHRY and SYGVKD. In DNA form, the CDR3 reads TGTGCCATCAGTGACGCTACTAATGGAGGAGAAAAACTGTTTTTT. Amino acids: CAISDATNGGEKLFF.

The V call is TRBV28, the J call TRBJ2-5; D is undetermined. The CDR3 is made up of 13 amino acids. Germline-derived CDR1 and CDR2 are MDHEN and SYDVKM. V was pared by 2 bases and J by 2 bases, with 6 bases between. Written as DNA, the CDR3 is TGTGCCAGCAGTTTAACCGTACAAGAGACCCAGTACTTC. It translates to CASSLTVQETQYF.

The genes are TRBV19 and TRBJ1-5; a possible D gene is TRBD1 (6 bases). The V end lost 5 bases, the J end lost 9 bases, and 23 bases lay between the germline ends. The germline CDR1 and CDR2 sequences are LNHDA and SQIVND (reference sequence). The CDR3 consists of 16 residues. CDR3 nucleotide sequence: TGTGCCAGTAGTTCAGGGGAATTCCGGGTTCCGGGGCCCCAGCATTTT. Translated: CASSSGEFRVPGPQHF. The variable domain in full, completed from reference TRBV19 and TRBJ1-5, reads DGGITQSPKYLFRKEGQNVTLSCEQNLNHDAMYWYRQDPGQGLRLIYYSQIVNDFQKGDIAEGYSVSREKKESFPLTVTSAQKNPTAFYLCASSSGEFRVPGPQHFGDGTRLSIL.